Reported below is one T cell receptor beta chain. With 2 bases removed from V and 5 bases from J, the gap between germline ends came to 8 bases. Germline CDR1 SGHDT, CDR2 YYEEEE. This CDR3 is 12 amino acids long. Participants' own reports of clinical history determined their cohort assignment. Data came from immunoSEQ multiplex PCR; TCRdb stores just in-frame clones and leaves some out. This table holds some 190,000 clones, about 84% found once. The data are from a study of blood T cell repertoires in COVID-19. On the study more broadly: The United States, Italy and Spain supplied acute and convalescent COVID-19 samples.

This sequence was found in a man younger than 45 with acute COVID-19. The chain couples TRBV5-6 to TRBJ2-7, with D perhaps TRBD1 (5 bases). The sequenced material came from PBMCs or T cells enriched from blood (not recorded which). The CDR3 DNA is TGTGCCAGCAGCTTAAGGGGCCACGAGCAGTACTTC. Translation gives CASSLRGHEQYF.